The rows below give T cell receptor beta chains drawn from one sample of a study of identical twins. TCRdb reprocessed the 5' RACE reads with MiXCR, giving one entry per CDR3 protein. Among about 720,000 distinct CDR3 sequences listed, 8% to 9% were seen once. These same data were also listed under a study on yellow fever vaccine responses in identical twins.

What was sequenced was PBMCs. The receptors were sampled from a woman under 30 in good health. The CDR3 runs from the conserved cysteine through the conserved F or W. D genes are given only for firm matches. Only some rows state a clone size, as once, few, many or a class for expanded clones.

TRBJ2-1	TRBD2	TRBV14	few	CASSQEGLGHNEQFF	TGTGCCAGCAGCCAAGAAGGACTAGGACACAATGAGCAGTTCTTC
TRBJ2-1	NA	TRBV4-3	few	CASSQAWSGSYNEQFF	TGCGCCAGCAGCCAAGCATGGTCGGGATCGTACAATGAGCAGTTCTTC
TRBJ2-4	NA	TRBV3-1	many	CASSQTALPKNIQYF	TGTGCCAGCAGCCAGACCGCCCTGCCCAAAAACATTCAGTACTTC
TRBJ2-7	TRBD2	TRBV5-1	few	CASSQDLGTSGYEQYF	TGCGCCAGCAGTCAGGACCTCGGGACTAGCGGGTACGAGCAGTACTTC
TRBJ2-1	NA	TRBV20-1	NA	CSARDSGIAYNEQFF	TGCAGTGCTAGAGATTCAGGGATTGCCTACAATGAGCAGTTCTTC
TRBJ2-3	TRBD2	TRBV3-1	few	CASSRAGERGVPTDTQYF	TGTGCCAGCAGCCGAGCAGGCGAGCGGGGGGTCCCCACAGATACGCAGTATTTT
TRBJ2-4	NA	TRBV20-1	few	CSAIQGKNIQYF	TGCAGTGCAATTCAGGGGAAAAACATTCAGTACTTC
TRBJ1-1	NA	TRBV10-3	NA	CASQIAGNTEAFF	TGTGCCTCGCAAATAGCGGGGAACACTGAAGCTTTCTTT
TRBJ2-1	NA	TRBV5-1	many	CASRGGSYNEQFF	TGCGCCAGCAGGGGAGGATCCTACAATGAGCAGTTCTTC
TRBJ2-7	TRBD2	TRBV3-1	many	CASSQDFGGTTYEQYF	TGTGCCAGCAGCCAAGATTTCGGGGGGACCACCTACGAGCAGTACTTC
TRBJ2-5	NA	TRBV5-5	many	CASSLIAGVETQYF	TGTGCCAGCAGCTTGATAGCTGGGGTTGAGACCCAGTACTTC
TRBJ2-3	NA	TRBV27	NA	CASSNPYTDTQYF	TGTGCCAGCAGTAACCCGTACACAGATACGCAGTATTTT
TRBJ2-4	TRBD1	TRBV4-2	few	CASSQEGGQANF	TGTGCCAGCAGCCAAGAGGGGGGACAGGCCAACTTC
TRBJ2-7	TRBD2	TRBV11-2	few	CASSLGSGKRPNEQYF	TGTGCCAGCAGCTTAGGAAGCGGGAAGAGGCCTAACGAGCAGTACTTC
TRBJ2-1	TRBD2	TRBV12-3/TRBV12-4	NA	CASYEREGSEQFF	TGTGCCAGCTATGAGCGGGAGGGAAGTGAGCAGTTCTTC
TRBJ2-2	NA	TRBV21-1	many	CASSNAGTGENTGELFF	TGTGCCAGCAGCAACGCCGGGACAGGGGAAAACACCGGGGAGCTGTTTTTT
TRBJ2-5	TRBD2	TRBV5-1	few	CASSLVATSGRETQYF	TGCGCCAGCAGCTTGGTAGCGACTAGCGGGAGAGAGACCCAGTACTTC
TRBJ1-3	NA	TRBV5-1	few	CASSLDTTGSGNTIYF	TGCGCCAGCAGCCTGGACACTACAGGGTCTGGAAACACCATATATTTT
TRBJ2-1	NA	TRBV7-2	few	CASSLLLSSYNEQFF	TGTGCCAGCAGCTTACTACTGAGCTCCTACAATGAGCAGTTCTTC
TRBJ2-1	NA	TRBV15	many	CATSRGSLSYNEQFF	TGTGCCACCAGCAGGGGTAGTCTTTCCTACAATGAGCAGTTCTTC
TRBJ1-1	TRBD1	TRBV20-1	few	CSASRFPGGPNTEAFF	TGCAGTGCTAGTAGATTTCCAGGGGGACCGAACACTGAAGCTTTCTTT
TRBJ2-5	NA	TRBV7-8	few	CASSLVFHGAKETQYF	TGTGCCAGCAGCTTAGTCTTCCATGGGGCCAAAGAGACCCAGTACTTC
TRBJ1-1	NA	TRBV7-9	few	CASSLEGGRTEAFF	TGTGCCAGCAGCTTAGAGGGGGGGAGGACTGAAGCTTTCTTT
TRBJ2-1	NA	TRBV11-3	few	CASSVNYGSDDEQFF	TGTGCCAGCAGCGTGAATTACGGATCGGACGATGAGCAGTTCTTC
TRBJ2-3	NA	TRBV21-1	NA	CASSKAGGLGTDTQYF	TGTGCCAGCAGCAAAGCGGGTGGTTTGGGCACAGATACGCAGTATTTT
TRBJ2-2	NA	TRBV4-1	few	CATKRARGPNTGELFF	TGCGCCACCAAAAGGGCTCGGGGCCCGAACACCGGGGAGCTGTTTTTT
TRBJ2-3	TRBD2	TRBV7-8	NA	CASSSKREATSTDTQYF	TGTGCCAGCAGCTCCAAGCGGGAGGCGACTAGCACAGATACGCAGTATTTT
TRBJ2-3	TRBD2	TRBV7-3	many	CASSLIAGEGADTQYF	TGTGCCAGCAGCTTAATAGCGGGGGAGGGCGCAGATACGCAGTATTTT
TRBJ2-1	NA	TRBV11-1	few	CASSFWTDEQFF	TGTGCCAGCAGCTTCTGGACCGATGAGCAGTTCTTC
TRBJ1-5	NA	TRBV12-3/TRBV12-4	few	CANQPQHF	TGTGCCAATCAGCCCCAGCATTTT
TRBJ2-2	TRBD1	TRBV9	few	CASSVGAGGGPGELFF	TGTGCCAGCAGCGTAGGGGCAGGGGGCGGCCCCGGGGAGCTGTTTTTT
TRBJ2-3	NA	TRBV12-1	NA	CASSFVAGSTDTQYF	TGTGCCAGCAGCTTTGTAGCGGGGAGCACAGATACGCAGTATTTT
TRBJ2-3	NA	TRBV6-5	many	CASSYSEFDTQYF	TGTGCCAGCAGTTACTCAGAATTCGATACGCAGTATTTT
TRBJ2-1	TRBD2	TRBV6-1	few	CASSRGLAGGYNEQFF	TGTGCCAGCAGTCGAGGACTAGCGGGGGGCTACAATGAGCAGTTCTTC
TRBJ2-7	NA	TRBV6-2/TRBV6-3	many	CASRRHSSYEQYF	TGTGCCAGCAGGAGACATTCGTCCTACGAGCAGTACTTC
TRBJ2-1	TRBD2	TRBV15	few	CATSLRLADEQFF	TGTGCCACCAGCCTCCGACTAGCGGATGAGCAGTTCTTC
TRBJ1-2	TRBD1	TRBV6-1	many	CASSESGQSSGYTF	TGTGCCAGCAGTGAGTCGGGACAGTCCAGCGGCTACACCTTC
TRBJ2-4	NA	TRBV12-3/TRBV12-4	many	CASSQAGGGGIQYF	TGTGCCAGCAGTCAGGCAGGGGGAGGAGGCATTCAGTACTTC
TRBJ2-7	TRBD2	TRBV5-6	few	CASSLGTSGGPGEYF	TGTGCCAGCAGCTTGGGGACTAGCGGGGGACCAGGAGAGTACTTC
TRBJ2-7	TRBD2	TRBV27	few	CASSYRLAASYEQYF	TGTGCCAGCAGTTACCGACTAGCGGCTTCCTACGAGCAGTACTTC
TRBJ2-7	TRBD2	TRBV6-1	few	CASSARLAGFYEQYF	TGTGCCAGCAGTGCGAGACTAGCGGGGTTCTACGAGCAGTACTTC
TRBJ1-2	TRBD1	TRBV9	few	CASSVPGQGAHGYTF	TGTGCCAGCAGCGTACCGGGACAGGGGGCACACGGCTACACCTTC
TRBJ2-5	TRBD1	TRBV4-3	once	CASSQTLGTGQETQYF	TGCGCCAGCAGCCAGACCCTTGGGACAGGGCAAGAGACCCAGTACTTC
TRBJ2-7	NA	TRBV7-6	NA	CASSPSQGIKYEQYF	TGTGCCAGCAGCCCGTCGCAGGGGATCAAGTACGAGCAGTACTTC
TRBJ2-1	TRBD2	TRBV20-1	few	CSARRAGNEQFF	TGCAGTGCCCGCCGAGCGGGGAATGAGCAGTTCTTC
TRBJ2-1	NA	TRBV6-5	NA	CASSYEITGRSDEQFF	TGTGCCAGCAGTTACGAAATAACAGGGAGGTCCGATGAGCAGTTCTTC
TRBJ2-2	NA	TRBV12-3/TRBV12-4	many	CASVEWGTGELFF	TGTGCCAGCGTGGAGTGGGGCACCGGGGAGCTGTTTTTT
TRBJ2-2	TRBD2	TRBV7-2	many	CASSWGLPGELFF	TGTGCCAGCAGCTGGGGACTACCCGGGGAGCTGTTTTTT
TRBJ2-1	NA	TRBV6-2/TRBV6-3	many	CASSQVNNEQFF	TGTGCCAGCAGTCAAGTAAACAATGAGCAGTTCTTC